This record covers a single T cell receptor (beta chain). This sample was included in a study of cytotoxic CD8 clonotypes in ibrutinib-treated CLL. Trimming shortened V by 0 bases and J by 0 bases, and 7 bases separated the two germline ends. The CDR3 sequence is 14 residues long. Germline CDR1 is SGHRS and CDR2 is YFSETQ. Assay used: immunoSEQ multiplex PCR; TCRdb lists only in-frame clones, some missing. The sample includes around 40,000 clones, about three quarters of them seen just once. The TCR sequence derives from a human donor with chronic lymphocytic leukemia. V gene TRBV5-1 combines with J gene TRBJ2-7; no reliable D call. Sequencing was performed on PBMCs, taken at disease progression, from a patient treated with ibrutinib. The CDR3 DNA reads TGCGCCAGCAGCTTGGTGGTTTTCTCCTACGAGCAGTACTTC. This codes for CASSLVVFSYEQYF.